This T cell receptor beta chain is drawn from a study of T cell changes during pregnancy in multiple sclerosis. The V gene lost 4 bases and the J gene lost 5 bases, with 6 bases spanning the gap. Germline values: CDR1 MGHRA, CDR2 YSYEKL. The CDR3 is made up of 12 amino acids. Some clones are missing from TCRdb's copy, which holds only in-frame ones; the method was immunoSEQ multiplex PCR. The data contain about 97,000 clones, around 92% of them seen just once; the ten biggest clones take up around 3.1%. The genes are TRBV4-1 and TRBJ2-1; D is possibly TRBD1 (5 bases). This receptor was obtained from a female donor with multiple sclerosis, enrolled in a pregnancy study. Sequencing used peripheral blood, obtained in the second trimester of pregnancy. In DNA form, the CDR3 reads TGCGCCAGCAGCCTACAGGACAATGAGCAGTTCTTC. It translates to CASSLQDNEQFF.